The 5 T cell receptor beta chains reported below all come from one sample, sequenced in a study of blood T cell repertoires in COVID-19. TCRdb's copy holds only in-frame clones and misses some; the assay was immunoSEQ multiplex PCR. The sample lists approximately 150,000 clones; approximately 80% were seen once. The source material was peripheral blood. Receptors originate from a man between 65 and 85 years old who had recovered from COVID-19.

The J gene is TRBJ1-3, the V gene TRBV25-1; D is undetermined. Trimming left V 7 bases short and J 3 bases short, with 4 bases between. The germline gives CDR1 MGHDK, CDR2 SYGVNS. The CDR3 extends over 11 amino acids. CDR3 in amino acids: CASIIGNTIYF. The CDR3 DNA is TGTGCCAGCATTATTGGAAACACCATATATTTT.

The chain combines TRBV5-1 with TRBJ1-1; tentative D call: TRBD1 (6 bases). Deletions cut 7 bases from V and 6 bases from J, with 19 bases between. The germline gives CDR1 SGHRS, CDR2 YFSETQ. This CDR3 contains 14 residues. The CDR3 DNA is TGCGCCAGCCAGGCCCGAGGGGGGGTCTCTGAAGCTTTCTTT. As protein: CASQARGGVSEAFF.

The chain combines TRBV30 with TRBJ2-5, with D unresolved. V lost 3 bases, J lost 0 bases, and 11 bases lay in between. This CDR3 is built from 14 residues. Germline V gene sequence: CDR1 GTSNPN, CDR2 SVGIG (reference sequence). CDR3 residues: CAWRRPPHQETQYF. In DNA, the CDR3 is TGTGCCTGGAGGCGGCCCCCCCACCAAGAGACCCAGTACTTC.

J is TRBJ2-2 and V is TRBV2; TRBD1 aligns across 7 bases. CDR1 SNHLY and CDR2 FYNNEI come from the germline V gene. The CDR3 contains 15 residues. Unmatched junction bases numbered 7, after V lost 5 bases and J lost 4 bases. Here the CDR3 reads CASSRDRVATGELFF. The DNA of the CDR3 is TGTGCCAGCAGTAGAGACAGGGTGGCCACCGGGGAGCTGTTTTTT.

This clone was seen only a few times. The chain combines TRBV5-8 with TRBJ1-2; D is perhaps TRBD1 (6 bases). The CDR3 is made up of 13 amino acids. The V and J ends lost 4 bases and 0 bases respectively, with 7 bases between them. Looked up from germline, CDR1 is SGHTS and CDR2 is YDEGEE. The CDR3 is CASSRTANYGYTF. Written as DNA, the CDR3 is TGTGCCAGCAGCAGGACAGCTAACTATGGCTACACCTTC.